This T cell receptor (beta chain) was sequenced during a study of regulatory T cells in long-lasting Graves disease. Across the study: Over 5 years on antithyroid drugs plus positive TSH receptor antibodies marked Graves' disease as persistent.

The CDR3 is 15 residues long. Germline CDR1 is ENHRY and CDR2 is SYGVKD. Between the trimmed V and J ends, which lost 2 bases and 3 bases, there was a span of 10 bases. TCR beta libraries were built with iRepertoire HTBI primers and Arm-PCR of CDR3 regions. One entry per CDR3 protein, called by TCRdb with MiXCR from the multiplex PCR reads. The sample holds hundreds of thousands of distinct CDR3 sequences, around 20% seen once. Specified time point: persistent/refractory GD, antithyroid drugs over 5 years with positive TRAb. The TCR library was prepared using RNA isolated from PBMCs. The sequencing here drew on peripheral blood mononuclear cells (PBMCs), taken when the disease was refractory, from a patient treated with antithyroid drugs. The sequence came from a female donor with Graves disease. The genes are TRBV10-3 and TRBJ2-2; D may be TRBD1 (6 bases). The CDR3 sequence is CAISEAGEDTGELFF. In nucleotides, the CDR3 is TGTGCCATCAGTGAGGCAGGGGAAGACACCGGGGAGCTGTTTTTT.